This T cell receptor (beta chain) was retrieved from a study of T cell responses to AZD1222 COVID-19 vaccine. Study-level findings and limits: Reportedly, nearly half the spike-specific TCRs target unmutated variant regions. Just a handful of people given AZD1222 tested seropositive at baseline. With dominance at 160-218 and 743-854, vaccine-associated CD4 TCRs spanned spike. Clonal diversity may have been underestimated, and the donors were mostly white British, with more females than males.

A word on this clone: Its antigen is undetermined.

Germline V CDR1 and CDR2: MNHEY, SVGAGI. Trimming shortened V by 0 bases and J by 4 bases, and 7 bases separated the two germline ends. The CDR3 is 14 amino acids. Libraries were prepared by immunoSEQ multiplex PCR; TCRdb keeps only in-frame clonotypes and omits some of them. Of 80,000 to 100,000 clones in the sample, roughly 91% were seen once. The source is an adult who received the AZD1222 COVID-19 vaccine. The gene calls are TRBV6-5 and TRBJ1-3; no definite D call. The sequencing here drew on peripheral blood, taken 28 days after the second AZD1222 dose. This CDR3 reads CASSYSRAGNTIYF. As DNA, the CDR3 is TGTGCCAGCAGTTACTCCCGGGCAGGAAACACCATATATTTT.